This T cell receptor (beta chain) was identified during a study of shared clonotypes between healthy human individuals. Study findings and constraints: Sampling was confined to blood; repertoires within tissues likely differ. Read depth was anticipated to influence clonotype sharing among donors. Against clonotypes common to all four donors, non-shared ones had lower generation probabilities.

This CDR3 is 12 amino acids long. The V gene's germline CDR1 is MDHEN and CDR2 SYDVKM. Trimming pared 3 bases from V and 4 bases from J, leaving 7 bases between. On this clone: Antigen unknown.

Terminally differentiated effector memory CD45RA+ cells were left out of the naive CD8 fraction, which was CD45RO-negative and positively selected for CCR7. Clones were sequenced by immunoSEQ multiplex PCR, and TCRdb holds only the in-frame ones, with some missing. The sample has around 550,000 clones, around 96% seen once. V gene TRBV28 combines with J gene TRBJ2-7, with no clear D. The sequenced sample consisted of naive CD8+ T cells sorted from blood. This clonotype was sampled from a woman in her thirties in good health. DNA for the CDR3: TGTGCCAGCAGTTTGGAAAATTACGAGCAGTACTTC. Translating it yields CASSLENYEQYF.